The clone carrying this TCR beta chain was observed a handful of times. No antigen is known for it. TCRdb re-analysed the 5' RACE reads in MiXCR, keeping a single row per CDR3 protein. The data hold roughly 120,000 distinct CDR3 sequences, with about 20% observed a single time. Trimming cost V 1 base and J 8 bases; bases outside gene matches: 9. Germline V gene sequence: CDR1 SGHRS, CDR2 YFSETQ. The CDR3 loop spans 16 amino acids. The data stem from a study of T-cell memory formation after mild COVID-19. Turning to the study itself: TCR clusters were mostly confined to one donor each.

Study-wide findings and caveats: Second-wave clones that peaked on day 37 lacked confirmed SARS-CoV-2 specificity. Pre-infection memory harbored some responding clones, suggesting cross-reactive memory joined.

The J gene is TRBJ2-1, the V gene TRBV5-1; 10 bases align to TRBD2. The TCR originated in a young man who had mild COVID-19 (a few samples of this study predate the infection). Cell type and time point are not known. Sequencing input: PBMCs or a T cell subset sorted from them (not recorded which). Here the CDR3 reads CASSLRAGGPPHEQFF. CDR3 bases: TGCGCCAGCAGCTTGAGAGCGGGGGGGCCTCCCCATGAGCAGTTCTTC.